What follows are 32 T cell receptor beta chains derived from one specimen sequenced in a study of T cell changes during pregnancy in multiple sclerosis. Sequenced by immunoSEQ multiplex PCR; TCRdb stores in-frame clones only, minus some. The data hold about 60,000 clones, with about 96% observed a single time. The sample was CD8+ T cells from peripheral blood mononuclear cells, taken after pregnancy. Receptors were obtained from a female donor with multiple sclerosis, enrolled in a pregnancy study.

The chain combines TRBV5-4 with TRBJ2-7; D not resolved. Trimming left V 2 bases short and J 0 bases short, with 6 bases between. CDR1 and CDR2 (germline): SGHNT, YYREEE (reference sequence). This CDR3 is 13 amino acids long. As DNA, the CDR3 is TGTGCCAGCAGCTTTTACAGCTCCTACGAGCAGTACTTC. This gives the protein CASSFYSSYEQYF.

The chain recombines TRBV28 with TRBJ2-1, with 11 bases fitting TRBD1. Trimming took 6 bases from V and 4 from J; bases not matched to a gene: 2. The CDR3 contains 14 residues. The germline CDR1 and CDR2 sequences are MDHEN and SYDVKM. CDR3 nucleotides: TGTGCCAGCAGGGACAGGGGGCTATACAATGAGCAGTTCTTC. The encoded protein is CASRDRGLYNEQFF.

The chain recombines TRBV11-3 with TRBJ2-1, with D maybe TRBD2 (6 bases). Trimming removed 4 bases at V and 9 bases at J, with 16 bases between. The germline CDR1 and CDR2 sequences are SGHNT and YENEEA. The CDR3 length is 14 residues. CDR3 sequence (DNA): TGTGCCAGCAGCTACACGGGTAGCGGTGGTGAGCAGTTCTTC. The encoded protein is CASSYTGSGGEQFF.

V is TRBV4-2 and J is TRBJ2-1; maybe TRBD2 (6 bases). The germline CDR1 and CDR2 sequences are LGHNA and YNFKEQ. The V end was cut by 2 bases, the J end by 16 bases, with 24 bases between. This CDR3 has 15 amino acids. CDR3 in amino acids: CASSQYRGKPSTLFF. The CDR3 DNA reads TGTGCCAGCAGCCAATATCGGGGGAAACCATCGACGCTCTTCTTC.

The gene calls are TRBV27 and TRBJ2-2; 8 nucleotides agree with TRBD1. Germline CDR1 and CDR2: MNHEY and SMNVEV (reference sequence). V dropped 8 bases and J dropped 1; count of bases not matched to a gene: 6. CDR3 length: 15 amino acids. CDR3 protein: CASGIDRGNTGELFF. CDR3 bases: TGTGCCAGCGGAATTGACAGGGGGAACACCGGGGAGCTGTTTTTT.

This chain's CDR3 is CASSSPEGPDTEAFF. In DNA form, the CDR3 reads TGTGCCAGCAGCTCACCTGAGGGCCCGGACACTGAAGCTTTCTTT. The chain couples TRBV13 to TRBJ1-1; no clear D gene. The CDR3 covers 15 residues. Trimming left V 4 bases short and J 3 bases short, with 15 bases between. CDR1 is PRHDT and CDR2 is FYEKMQ in the germline V gene (reference sequence).

V gene TRBV7-9 combines with J gene TRBJ1-5, with a tentative D call TRBD1 (5 bases). This CDR3 is 16 amino acids long. Germline CDR1 and CDR2: SEHNR and FQNEAQ (reference sequence). The germline V and J ends were trimmed by 5 bases and 3 bases, with 17 bases remaining between them. CDR3 nucleotide sequence: TGTGCCAGCAGCCGAGGGCGTGGAGGGGTCAATCAGCCCCAGCATTTT. Translation gives CASSRGRGGVNQPQHF.

This clone appeared a single time. This chain connects TRBV5-6 to TRBJ2-7; 9 bases are a match to TRBD1. Germline CDR1 is SGHDT and CDR2 is YYEEEE. The V segment lost 4 bases and the J segment 3 bases; nucleotides outside the gene matches: 5. The CDR3 has 14 residues. The DNA of the CDR3 is TGTGCCAGCAGCGGAACAGGGGGCCTCTACGAGCAGTACTTC. Translating gives CASSGTGGLYEQYF.

J is TRBJ2-1 and V is TRBV7-9; D perhaps matches TRBD1 (5 bases). The germline V gene encodes CDR1 SEHNR and CDR2 FQNEAQ (reference sequence). V was clipped by 3 bases and J by 8 bases, with 17 bases between them. The CDR3 contains 15 residues. CDR3 amino acids: CASSLTDLGADEQFF. DNA for the CDR3: TGTGCCAGCAGCTTGACCGACCTAGGGGCCGATGAGCAGTTCTTC.

In this sample, this clone turned up once. The V gene is TRBV28, the J gene TRBJ1-4; 7 nucleotides align to TRBD1. Germline CDR1 reads MDHEN; CDR2 reads SYDVKM. This CDR3 has 15 residues. V lost 4 bases and J lost 2; bases outside the gene matches: 4. CDR3 region: CASSSRGFTNEKLFF. DNA for the CDR3: TGTGCCAGCAGTTCCAGGGGGTTTACTAATGAAAAACTGTTTTTT.

V gene TRBV28 combines with J gene TRBJ2-6; 10 bases align to TRBD2. Germline lookup yields CDR1 MDHEN and CDR2 SYDVKM. The CDR3 is made up of 18 amino acids. Losses at the gene ends were 6 bases for V and 0 bases for J; bases not matched to a gene: 8. The CDR3: CASRQLAGGTSGANVLTF. The DNA for the CDR3 is TGTGCCAGCAGGCAATTAGCGGGAGGTACCTCTGGGGCCAACGTCCTGACTTTC.

The chain uses TRBV11-2 and TRBJ2-2; D remains ambiguous. This CDR3 is 13 amino acids long. Germline V gene lookup returns CDR1 SGHAT and CDR2 FQNNGV. V was trimmed by 3 bases and J by 5 bases, leaving 7 bases between them. For the CDR3, the DNA is TGTGCCAGCAGCTTCGTTAGTACCGGGGAGCTGTTTTTT. It yields the protein CASSFVSTGELFF.

The chain is built from TRBV7-9 and TRBJ2-2; 11 bases fit TRBD2. Germline CDR1 reads SEHNR; CDR2 reads FQNEAQ (reference sequence). Germline trimming cut 2 bases from V and 3 bases from J; bases unmatched to any gene: 5. CDR3 length: 17 residues. CDR3 nucleotides: TGTGCCAGCAGCTTAACGGGACTAGCGGACCACACCGGGGAGCTGTTTTTT. Translated, it gives CASSLTGLADHTGELFF.

This clone was detected once. This chain links TRBV7-9 with TRBJ2-2; TRBD2 matches 13 bases. Germline CDR1 SEHNR, CDR2 FQNEAQ (reference sequence). V lost 5 bases, J lost 5 bases, and 2 bases stayed unmatched. CDR3 length: 15 amino acids. Written as DNA, the CDR3 is TGTGCCAGCAGCCCGACTAGCGGGAGGACCGGGGAGCTGTTTTTT. Its protein is CASSPTSGRTGELFF.

J is TRBJ2-2 and V is TRBV29-1; unclear D gene. Germline lookup yields CDR1 SQVTM and CDR2 ANQGSEA. The CDR3 has 11 amino acids. Trimming left V 4 bases short and J 5 bases short, with 5 bases between. The CDR3 is CSVVGTGELFF. CDR3 in DNA: TGCAGCGTTGTCGGGACCGGGGAGCTGTTTTTT.

J is TRBJ1-4 and V is TRBV6-5; 9 bases match TRBD1. The CDR3 covers 14 residues. V was pared by 7 bases and J by 7 bases, with 7 bases of the junction left unmatched. From germline, CDR1 is MNHEY and CDR2 SVGAGI. The CDR3 DNA sequence: TGTGCCAGCACTTCCACAGGGGGCGGTGAAAAACTGTTTTTT. Translating gives CASTSTGGGEKLFF.

The table lists this clone with a count of one. The chain uses TRBV29-1 and TRBJ1-2, with D perhaps matching TRBD1 (6 bases). Looked up from germline, CDR1 is SQVTM and CDR2 is ANQGSEA. Trimming took 0 bases from V and 4 from J, leaving 24 bases between them. This CDR3 contains 18 residues. For the CDR3, the DNA is TGCAGCGTTGAAGATCGTCAGTATGAACAGGGAAGTATCTATGGCTACACCTTC. It translates to CSVEDRQYEQGSIYGYTF.

This chain uses TRBV30 with TRBJ1-1, with D uncertain. Germline CDR1 is GTSNPN and CDR2 is SVGIG (reference sequence). This CDR3 has 14 residues. Trimming pared 0 bases from V and 0 bases from J, leaving 8 bases between. The CDR3 spells CAWSVARLNTEAFF. In nucleotides, the CDR3 is TGTGCCTGGAGTGTAGCCAGGCTGAACACTGAAGCTTTCTTT.

The genes are TRBV6-5 and TRBJ1-5; D not certain. The germline gives CDR1 MNHEY, CDR2 SVGAGI. This CDR3 region has 14 residues. V was trimmed by 4 bases and J by 4 bases, leaving 11 bases between them. The CDR3, as DNA: TGTGCCAGCAGTTCCTTGGGCGAAAATCAGCCCCAGCATTTT. Residues: CASSSLGENQPQHF.

This sequence joins TRBV29-1 and TRBJ1-2; D is uncertain. V gave up 4 bases and J gave up 8 bases, with 11 bases separating them. The CDR3 sequence is 11 residues long. Germline-derived CDR1 and CDR2 are SQVTM and ANQGSEA. The CDR3 loop reads CSVVSRGGYTF. In nucleotides, the CDR3 is TGCAGCGTTGTGTCCAGAGGGGGCTACACCTTC.

This clone was recorded at least ten times. The CDR3 DNA reads as TGTGCCAGCAGGGACGGACTACTCTCCGGGGAGCTGTTTTTT. Translated, it gives CASRDGLLSGELFF. This chain links TRBV6-1 with TRBJ2-2; tentatively, D is TRBD2 (6 bases). The V and J ends lost 6 bases and 6 bases respectively, with 14 bases between them. The CDR3 loop spans 14 amino acids. Germline V gene sequence: CDR1 MNHNS, CDR2 SASEGT.

The genes are TRBV20-1 and TRBJ2-1; 8 nucleotides agree with TRBD2. The CDR3 has 11 residues. V was clipped by 6 bases and J by 14 bases; unmatched bases: 9. Germline CDR1 DFQATT, CDR2 SNEGSKA (reference sequence). The CDR3 nucleotides read TGCAGTGCATTTCTAGCGGGCGTCAAGTTCTTC. Translated, it gives CSAFLAGVKFF.

The CDR3 DNA sequence: TGTGCCAGCAGCTTACAGACCTACGAGCAGTACTTC. It translates to CASSLQTYEQYF. This chain connects TRBV13 to TRBJ2-7; unclear D gene. This CDR3 is built from 12 residues. V lost 2 bases, J lost 2 bases, and 4 bases lay in between. Germline V gene lookup returns CDR1 PRHDT and CDR2 FYEKMQ (reference sequence).

This chain links TRBV6-5 with TRBJ2-5; perhaps TRBD2 as D (5 bases). Trimming stripped 4 bases from V and 3 bases from J, with 12 bases between. The germline gives CDR1 MNHEY, CDR2 SVGAGI. The CDR3 consists of 14 residues. CDR3 region: CASSFLSGEETQYF. DNA of the CDR3: TGTGCCAGCAGTTTCTTGTCCGGGGAAGAGACCCAGTACTTC.

The chain uses TRBV6-6 and TRBJ2-2, with 10 bases that match TRBD2. The germline V gene has CDR1 MNHNY and CDR2 SVGAGI (reference sequence). This CDR3 comprises 14 residues. V gave up 10 bases and J gave up 3 bases; unmatched junction bases: 5. The CDR3 sequence is CATEAGGDTGELFF. In DNA, the CDR3 is TGTGCCACCGAAGCGGGAGGGGACACCGGGGAGCTGTTTTTT.

The genes are TRBV28 and TRBJ2-7, with a possible D match to TRBD1 (6 bases). Between the trimmed V and J ends, which lost 5 bases and 2 bases, there was a span of 16 bases. The CDR3 runs 15 residues. The V gene's germline CDR1 is MDHEN and CDR2 SYDVKM. CDR3 in DNA: TGTGCCAGCAGTCCCCTGGTTGCAGGGGCCTACGAGCAGTACTTC. This encodes CASSPLVAGAYEQYF.

The count of this clone is one. The sample holds other DNA sequences that translate to the same CDR3. The chain recombines TRBV14 with TRBJ2-7; D not certain. The CDR3 sequence is 12 residues long. Trimming pared 0 bases from V and 3 bases from J, leaving 3 bases between. The germline V gene encodes CDR1 SGHDN and CDR2 FVKESK. The CDR3 DNA follows: TGTGCCAGCAGCCAAGATCACTACGAGCAGTACTTC. This codes for CASSQDHYEQYF.

This rearrangement joins TRBV19 to TRBJ2-1; 8 bases line up with TRBD2. Germline V gene sequence: CDR1 LNHDA, CDR2 SQIVND (reference sequence). The V and J ends lost 9 bases and 4 bases, in that order; junction bases with no gene match: 11. This CDR3 is 15 amino acids long. CDR3 residues: CASQPGTRTYNEQFF. DNA of the CDR3: TGTGCCAGCCAACCGGGGACTAGAACATACAATGAGCAGTTCTTC.

The rearrangement joins TRBV6-1 to TRBJ2-3; possible D gene TRBD1, 5 bases. The germline CDR1 and CDR2 sequences are MNHNS and SASEGT. V was shortened by 7 bases and J by 3 bases, with 14 bases between the two germline ends. This CDR3 has 14 residues. CDR3 residues: CASTQGVATDTQYF. The CDR3 DNA follows: TGTGCCAGCACCCAAGGGGTCGCAACAGATACGCAGTATTTT.

The V gene is TRBV28, the J gene TRBJ1-5, with D hard to call. V lost 5 bases to trimming and J lost 5 bases, with 7 bases between them. Germline values: CDR1 MDHEN, CDR2 SYDVKM. The CDR3 has 12 amino acids. The CDR3 nucleotides read TGTGCCAGCAGTCCTCCCCATCAGCCCCAGCATTTT. Translated: CASSPPHQPQHF.

The V and J genes are TRBV15 and TRBJ2-5; D remains unclear. Trimming left V 0 bases short and J 5 bases short, with 7 bases between. This CDR3 comprises 13 residues. Germline V gene data show CDR1 as LNHNV and CDR2 as YYDKDF (reference sequence). This CDR3 reads CATSREAWETQYF. Here the CDR3 DNA reads TGTGCCACCAGCAGAGAAGCGTGGGAGACCCAGTACTTC.

This clone was detected only once. J is TRBJ2-1 and V is TRBV2; 12 bases align to TRBD1. Germline CDR1 SNHLY, CDR2 FYNNEI. CDR3 length: 15 amino acids. Unmatched junction bases numbered 8, after V lost 7 bases and J lost 7 bases. CDR3 sequence (DNA): TGTGCCAGCAAGATGGGACAGGGGGCGAAGAATGAGCAGTTCTTC. Protein sequence: CASKMGQGAKNEQFF.